These T cell receptor beta chains were read from a single sample in a study of blood T cells in healthy people across ages. TCRdb ran MiXCR on the 5' RACE reads and lists one entry per CDR3 protein. The data contain some 1,500,000 distinct CDR3 sequences, approximately 39% of them seen just once; the ten biggest clones take up 4%. Sequencing used blood. These receptors were taken from a woman aged 18-30 years in good health. CDR3s include the opening cysteine and the closing phenylalanine or tryptophan. D genes are given only for firm matches. The size entry is marked missing in some rows and otherwise reads once, few, many or a size class.

D gene	V gene	J gene	clone size	CDR3 protein	CDR3 DNA
-	TRBV9	TRBJ2-5	many	CASSGWTGETQYF	TGTGCCAGCAGCGGATGGACGGGAGAGACCCAGTACTTC
TRBD2	TRBV20-1	TRBJ2-7	few	CSAHSGGGIGYEQYF	TGCAGTGCCCATAGCGGGGGAGGTATTGGTTACGAGCAGTACTTC
TRBD2	TRBV20-1	TRBJ2-7	-	CSAPGRSGGRSYNEQYF	TGCAGTGCCCCGGGAAGGAGCGGGGGCCGGTCCTACAATGAGCAGTACTTC
-	TRBV6-5	TRBJ2-7	-	CASSYSVEAISYEQYF	TGTGCCAGCAGTTACTCGGTCGAAGCTATCTCCTACGAGCAGTACTTC
-	TRBV5-1	TRBJ1-2	-	CASSADSQCGYTF	TGCGCCAGCAGTGCGGACAGCCAATGTGGCTACACCTTC
-	TRBV15	TRBJ2-4	-	CATSRDQGWENIQYF	TGTGCCACCAGCAGAGATCAGGGATGGGAAAACATTCAGTACTTC
-	TRBV9	TRBJ2-1	-	CASSGHGYDEQFF	TGTGCCAGCAGCGGACATGGTTACGATGAGCAGTTCTTC
-	TRBV7-2	TRBJ2-1	-	CASSPLGEGAHEQFF	TGTGCCAGCAGCCCCCTCGGGGAGGGGGCCCATGAGCAGTTCTTC
-	TRBV7-9	TRBJ2-1	-	CASSFTPGYNEQFF	TGTGCCAGCAGCTTTACCCCCGGATACAATGAGCAGTTCTTC
-	TRBV13	TRBJ2-7	-	CASSFSGRTHEQYF	TGTGCCAGCAGCTTCTCGGGACGGACCCACGAGCAGTACTTC
-	TRBV5-6	TRBJ1-5	-	CASSLAGRRNQPQHF	TGTGCCAGCAGCTTGGCCGGGCGCCGTAATCAGCCCCAGCATTTT
-	TRBV27	TRBJ2-5	-	CASSLSLGSKETQYF	TGTGCCAGCAGTTTAAGCCTCGGCAGCAAAGAGACCCAGTACTTC
TRBD1	TRBV20-1	TRBJ2-2	-	CSARVAGGDSNTGELFF	TGCAGTGCTAGAGTGGCAGGGGGCGACTCGAACACCGGGGAGCTGTTTTTT
TRBD1	TRBV29-1	TRBJ1-1	-	CSAADRPPEAFF	TGCAGCGCCGCGGACAGGCCCCCAGAAGCTTTCTTT
TRBD2	TRBV6-5	TRBJ2-1	-	CASSYSLADLSYNEQFF	TGTGCCAGCAGTTACAGTCTAGCGGACCTCTCCTACAATGAGCAGTTCTTC